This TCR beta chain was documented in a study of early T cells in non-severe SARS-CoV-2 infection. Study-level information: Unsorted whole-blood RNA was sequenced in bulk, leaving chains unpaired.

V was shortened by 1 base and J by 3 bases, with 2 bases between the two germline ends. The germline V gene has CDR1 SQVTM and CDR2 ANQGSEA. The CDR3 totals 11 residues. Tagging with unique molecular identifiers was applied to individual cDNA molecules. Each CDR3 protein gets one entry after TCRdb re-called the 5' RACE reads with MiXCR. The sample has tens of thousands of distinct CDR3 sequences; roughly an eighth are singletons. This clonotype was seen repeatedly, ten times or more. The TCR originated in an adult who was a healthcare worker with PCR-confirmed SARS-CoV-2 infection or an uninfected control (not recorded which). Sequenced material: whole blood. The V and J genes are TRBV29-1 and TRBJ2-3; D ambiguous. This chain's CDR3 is CSVEGTDTQYF. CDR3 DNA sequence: TGCAGCGTTGAAGGGACAGATACGCAGTATTTT.